The next 22 T cell receptor beta chains were all read from a single sample in a study of OX40 agonist ivuxolimab in advanced cancers. Profiled with immunoSEQ multiplex PCR; TCRdb holds only in-frame clones, not every one. Here the sample spans roughly 60,000 clones, around 84% being singletons. Sequencing was performed on CD4+ or CD8+ T cells sorted from blood, taken in a trial of the OX40 agonist ivuxolimab. These receptors were taken from an adult with an advanced solid tumor such as melanoma, head and neck, liver or kidney cancer.

The chain employs TRBV7-3 and TRBJ1-1, with TRBD1 as a possible D gene (6 bases). Germline lookup yields CDR1 SGHTA and CDR2 FQGTGA. V lost 2 bases and J 0 bases, leaving 10 bases between the germline ends. The CDR3 is made up of 15 amino acids. CDR3: CASSLEGVMNTEAFF. The CDR3 DNA follows: TGTGCCAGCAGCTTAGAGGGGGTCATGAACACTGAAGCTTTCTTT.

The chain carries TRBV5-1 and TRBJ2-7; the match to TRBD1 covers 9 bases. The trim removed 3 bases at V and 3 bases at J, leaving 1 base unmatched. The CDR3 covers 13 residues. The germline V gene has CDR1 SGHRS and CDR2 YFSETQ. Here the CDR3 reads CASSSGQGYEQYF. In nucleotides, the CDR3 is TGCGCCAGCAGCTCGGGACAGGGCTACGAGCAGTACTTC.

V gene TRBV10-1 combines with J gene TRBJ2-4, with D perhaps matching TRBD2 (6 bases). Germline loops: CDR1 WNHNN, CDR2 SYGVQD (reference sequence). V lost 7 bases to trimming and J lost 2 bases, with 15 bases between them. The CDR3 runs to 15 residues. CDR3 DNA: TGCGCCAGCAAGGGAGGAAGGAGGTCCAAAAACATTCAGTACTTC. It encodes CASKGGRRSKNIQYF.

This clone showed up just a few times. The CDR3 coding sequence is TGTGCCAGTGCTAAAGATAATTCACCCCTCCACTTT. Amino acid sequence: CASAKDNSPLHF. The V call is TRBV13, the J call TRBJ1-6, with D hard to call. The CDR3 is made up of 12 amino acids. Germline V lookup: CDR1 PRHDT, CDR2 FYEKMQ (reference sequence). V lost 9 bases, J lost 5 bases, and 8 bases lay in between.

The chain links TRBV27 to TRBJ2-3; D possibly uses TRBD1 or TRBD2 (7 bases each). Germline V lookup: CDR1 MNHEY, CDR2 SMNVEV (reference sequence). This CDR3 comprises 16 residues. V shed 4 bases and J shed 3 bases, with 17 bases lying between them. This chain's CDR3 is CASSSPRGRGTDTQYF. In DNA form, the CDR3 reads TGTGCCAGCAGTTCCCCAAGGGGGCGGGGGACAGATACGCAGTATTTT.

This chain links TRBV6-6 with TRBJ2-1, with 8 bases aligning to TRBD1. The V and J ends lost 7 bases and 3 bases, in that order; junction bases with no gene match: 8. CDR1 and CDR2 from the germline V gene are MNHNY and SVGAGI (reference sequence). The CDR3 is made up of 15 amino acids. The CDR3 spells CASNLDRVRYNEQFF. CDR3 sequence (DNA): TGTGCCAGCAACCTGGACAGGGTCCGCTACAATGAGCAGTTCTTC.

The genes are TRBV5-1 and TRBJ1-3; D not certain. Per germline, CDR1 SGHRS and CDR2 YFSETQ. This CDR3 is 14 amino acids long. The V end lost 0 bases, the J end lost 3 bases, and 7 bases lay between the germline ends. CDR3 nucleotide sequence: TGCGCCAGCAGCTTGGGAATTGGTGGAAACACCATATATTTT. The encoded protein is CASSLGIGGNTIYF.

V and J are TRBV9 and TRBJ2-1; D remains ambiguous. The CDR3 runs 14 residues. Germline CDR1 reads SGDLS; CDR2 reads YYNGEE. Trimming took 0 bases from V and 3 from J, leaving 7 bases between them. The CDR3 region is CASSVDPDYNEQFF. In DNA form, the CDR3 reads TGTGCCAGCAGCGTAGATCCGGACTACAATGAGCAGTTCTTC.

This sequence joins TRBV9 and TRBJ2-7, with 11 bases aligning to TRBD2. The trim removed 4 bases at V and 3 bases at J, leaving 3 bases unmatched. The CDR3 loop spans 14 amino acids. Germline V gives CDR1 SGDLS, CDR2 YYNGEE. This CDR3 is CASSIGTSGYEQYF. The CDR3 DNA is TGTGCCAGCAGCATCGGGACTAGCGGCTACGAGCAGTACTTC.

The rearrangement links TRBV28 to TRBJ1-5; D gene uncertain. CDR1 and CDR2 from the germline V gene are MDHEN and SYDVKM. The V end lost 4 bases, the J end lost 8 bases, and 12 bases lay between the germline ends. The CDR3 extends over 13 amino acids. This chain's CDR3 is CASSSSGSKPQHF. The CDR3 nucleotides are TGTGCCAGCAGTTCCAGCGGATCAAAGCCCCAGCATTTT.

This clone was observed a handful of times. The genes are TRBV7-9 and TRBJ2-7; no reliable D call. From germline, CDR1 is SEHNR and CDR2 FQNEAQ (reference sequence). The CDR3 spans 12 residues. With 5 bases removed from V and 4 bases from J, the gap between germline ends came to 9 bases. CDR3 sequence: CASSPLSYEQYF. In DNA, the CDR3 is TGTGCCAGCAGCCCGTTATCATACGAGCAGTACTTC.

This clone appeared a single time. DNA for the CDR3: TGTGCCAGCAGCTTGCCCAGGACAGATACGCAGTATTTT. This encodes CASSLPRTDTQYF. The chain links TRBV5-6 to TRBJ2-3; D is unclear. This CDR3 has 13 amino acids. The ends were cut back, 1 base at V and 3 bases at J, with 6 bases in the middle. The germline gives CDR1 SGHDT, CDR2 YYEEEE.

The chain links TRBV2 to TRBJ1-5; D perhaps matches TRBD1 (6 bases). The germline gives CDR1 SNHLY, CDR2 FYNNEI. Between the trimmed V and J ends, which lost 5 bases and 0 bases, there was a span of 17 bases. The CDR3 contains 17 residues. The CDR3 DNA follows: TGTGCCAGCAGTTCCTCCAGGGACATGAATAGCAATCAGCCCCAGCATTTT. It translates to CASSSSRDMNSNQPQHF.

DNA for the CDR3: TGTGCCAGCAGTCATCCGACAGGGGGGGAGACCCAGTACTTC. Protein sequence: CASSHPTGGETQYF. The chain employs TRBV6-6 and TRBJ2-5; 9 nucleotides line up with TRBD1. CDR1 is MNHNY, CDR2 SVGAGI, per germline (reference sequence). The CDR3 has 14 amino acids. The J segment lost 5 bases and the V segment lost 5 bases, leaving 6 bases of the junction unmatched.

This chain links TRBV27 with TRBJ2-1, with TRBD2 matching 9 bases. V trimming: 10 bases; J trimming: 0 bases; junction bases outside the gene matches: 10. The CDR3 is 16 amino acids. Per germline, CDR1 MNHEY and CDR2 SMNVEV (reference sequence). The CDR3 sequence: CAISSFSGSSYNEQFF. The CDR3, as DNA: TGTGCCATCTCATCCTTTAGCGGGAGCTCCTACAATGAGCAGTTCTTC.

V is TRBV5-4 and J is TRBJ1-1; 7 bases are shared with TRBD1. The CDR3 is 14 residues long. The germline V gene has CDR1 SGHNT and CDR2 YYREEE (reference sequence). V was pared by 0 bases and J by 6 bases, with 5 bases of the junction left unmatched. CDR3 in amino acids: CASSLVQGGAEAFF. In nucleotides, the CDR3 is TGTGCCAGCAGCTTGGTGCAGGGGGGTGCTGAAGCTTTCTTT.

The chain employs TRBV19 and TRBJ1-5, with no clear D. In germline, CDR1 is LNHDA, CDR2 SQIVND (reference sequence). CDR3 length: 16 amino acids. V lost 0 bases and J lost 5, with 14 bases in between. The DNA of the CDR3 is TGTGCCAGTAGTATAGAATCGGGCGGTTTCCATCAGCCCCAGCATTTT. Protein sequence: CASSIESGGFHQPQHF.

This chain connects TRBV9 to TRBJ2-2, with 7 bases matching TRBD1. Germline CDR1 is SGDLS and CDR2 is YYNGEE. The junction had 5 bases not matched to a gene; V was cut back by 4 bases and J by 2 bases. This CDR3 contains 15 residues. CDR3 DNA sequence: TGTGCCAGCAGCTCCCGGACAGGAAACACCGGGGAGCTGTTTTTT. Its protein is CASSSRTGNTGELFF.

The chain recombines TRBV19 with TRBJ2-5, with TRBD2 matching over 8 bases. This CDR3 has 15 residues. V shed 6 bases and J 5 bases; nucleotides not matched to a gene: 11. Germline V gene sequence: CDR1 LNHDA, CDR2 SQIVND (reference sequence). The CDR3 spells CASSLVGSGGETQYF. The CDR3 bases are TGTGCCAGTAGCCTTGTTGGGTCGGGGGGGGAGACCCAGTACTTC. Supplemented by reference TRBV19 and TRBJ2-5, the full variable domain reads DGGITQSPKYLFRKEGQNVTLSCEQNLNHDAMYWYRQDPGQGLRLIYYSQIVNDFQKGDIAEGYSVSREKKESFPLTVTSAQKNPTAFYLCASSLVGSGGETQYFGPGTRLLVL.

This chain links TRBV30 with TRBJ1-1, with D unclear. The germline V and J ends were trimmed by 0 bases and 11 bases, with 13 bases remaining between them. The CDR3 totals 12 residues. The germline V gene has CDR1 GTSNPN and CDR2 SVGIG (reference sequence). CDR3 in amino acids: CAWSVGKGTAFF. CDR3 DNA: TGTGCCTGGAGTGTAGGAAAGGGCACGGCTTTCTTT.

The CDR3 coding sequence is TGTGCCAGCAGCCCCCGGGACACCTCCTACGAGCAGTACTTC. Its protein is CASSPRDTSYEQYF. The rearrangement uses TRBV7-8 and TRBJ2-7; possibly TRBD1 for D (6 bases). V lost 5 bases to trimming and J lost 0 bases, with 11 bases between them. The CDR3 has 14 residues. Germline loops: CDR1 SGHVS, CDR2 FQNEAQ.

The chain carries TRBV7-3 and TRBJ2-1; 9 bases agree with TRBD2. There are 15 residues in the CDR3. V shed 1 base, J shed 5 bases, and the junction held 3 bases outside the gene matches. Germline CDR1 reads SGHTA; CDR2 reads FQGTGA. The CDR3 loop reads CASSLRLAGNNEQFF. As DNA, the CDR3 is TGTGCCAGCAGCTTAAGGCTAGCGGGAAACAATGAGCAGTTCTTC.